This section outlines one T cell receptor beta chain sequence together with its context. Profiling relied on immunoSEQ multiplex PCR, and the TCRdb table lists in-frame clones only, not all of them. This table holds about 1.5 million clones, roughly 98% found once. These data come from a study of shared clonotypes between healthy human individuals. Study-level information: Each donor contributed plates that comprised three CD4 naive, three CD4 memory, two CD8 naive and one CD8 memory.

Memory CD4+ cells were the fraction left after CD45RA+ naive selection. CDR1 is LNHDA and CDR2 is SQIVND in the germline V gene (reference sequence). The CDR3 contains 16 residues. Trimming pared 2 bases from V and 4 bases from J, leaving 12 bases between. Sequencing was done on a sample of naive CD4+ T cells sorted from blood. Subset here: CD45RA+ positively selected. The gene calls are TRBV19 and TRBJ2-6, with a tentative D call TRBD1 (5 bases). The receptor comes from a man aged 30 to 39 in good health. The CDR3 nucleotides read TGTGCCAGTAGTATACTACAGGTATCCGGGGCCAACGTCCTGACTTTC. It yields the protein CASSILQVSGANVLTF.